The 32 T cell receptor beta chains presented below share a single source sample, sequenced in a study of read filtering for tumor transcriptome and immune sequencing. Molecular barcoded adaptors covering alpha/delta and beta/gamma chains were used on approximately 400 ng RNA. One entry per CDR3 protein, called by TCRdb with MiXCR from the reads. The sample shows roughly 18,000 distinct CDR3 sequences, roughly 23% of them seen only once. The sequenced sample was a population of CD138-negative cells sorted from bone marrow. These receptors all stem from a donor aged 40 or over with multiple myeloma.

This clonotype occurred many times. CDR3: CASSVTGETQYF. CDR3 DNA: TGTGCCAGCAGTGTGACGGGAGAGACCCAGTACTTC. The chain combines TRBV2 with TRBJ2-5; no reliable D call. V was pared by 4 bases and J by 4 bases, with 7 bases between. Germline CDR1 SNHLY, CDR2 FYNNEI. The length of the CDR3 is 12 residues.

This clonotype was detected ten times or more. The V call is TRBV12-3 or TRBV12-4, the J call TRBJ1-5, with 7 nucleotides matching TRBD1. The CDR3 length is 14 residues. After removal of 5 bases from V and 6 bases from J, the junction contained 7 bases not matched to a gene. The CDR3 protein is CASSLAGGPQPQHF. As DNA, the CDR3 is TGTGCCAGCAGTCTCGCAGGGGGGCCTCAGCCCCAGCATTTT.

This chain links TRBV28 with TRBJ2-1; D is undetermined. Germline CDR1 reads MDHEN; CDR2 reads SYDVKM. The CDR3 contains 13 residues. V lost 5 bases and J 4 bases, leaving 9 bases between the germline ends. The CDR3 sequence is CASSRRAYNEQFF. CDR3 bases: TGTGCCAGCAGTCGAAGGGCTTACAATGAGCAGTTCTTC.

Worth noting for this clonotype: A far larger clone differs by one base, so this is likely a read error. This chain connects TRBV7-6 to TRBJ1-4, with D tentatively TRBD1 (5 bases). This CDR3 contains 14 residues. Looked up from germline, CDR1 is SGHVS and CDR2 is FNYEAQ. CDR3 protein: CASSFDSLNEKLSF. The CDR3 DNA reads as TGTGCCAGCAGCTTCGACAGCCTAAATGAAAAACTGTCTTTT.

This clonotype came up many times. V gene TRBV20-1 combines with J gene TRBJ1-4, with 8 nucleotides matching TRBD1. V shed 5 bases, J shed 8 bases, and the junction held 10 bases outside the gene matches. CDR1 and CDR2 (germline): DFQATT, SNEGSKA (reference sequence). CDR3 length: 14 amino acids. CDR3 protein: CSAPKYRDREKLFF. Here the CDR3 DNA reads TGCAGTGCTCCAAAATACCGGGACAGGGAAAAACTGTTTTTT.

This clonotype has a count of ten or more. This chain connects TRBV6-2 or TRBV6-3 to TRBJ2-5; 12 bases map to TRBD2. V was pared by 3 bases and J by 4 bases, with 15 bases of the junction left unmatched. The CDR3 covers 19 residues. Germline assignment: CDR1 MNHEY and CDR2 SVGEGT. This chain's CDR3 is CASSYDRRLAGEERETQYF. The CDR3 DNA follows: TGTGCCAGCAGTTATGACCGCAGACTAGCGGGAGAAGAAAGAGAGACCCAGTACTTC.

By share, this clonotype counts as medium-sized. The chain joins TRBV6-1 to TRBJ2-1, with D perhaps TRBD1 (6 bases). The germline V gene has CDR1 MNHNS and CDR2 SASEGT. Trimming removed 4 bases from V and 9 bases from J, with 10 bases in between. The CDR3 runs 12 residues. The CDR3 bases are TGTGCCAGCAGTGTCCACAGGGCTGAGCAGTTCTTC. It is translated as CASSVHRAEQFF.

The chain is built from TRBV4-1 and TRBJ2-7, with 8 bases matching TRBD1. Germline assignment: CDR1 MGHRA and CDR2 YSYEKL. The trim removed 6 bases at V and 3 bases at J, leaving 4 bases unmatched. This CDR3 spans 13 amino acids. CDR3 sequence (DNA): TGCGCCAGCAGATGGACAGGGAACTACGAGCAGTACTTC. Translation: CASRWTGNYEQYF.

This clonotype is medium-sized within its sample. The V call is TRBV7-2, the J call TRBJ2-1, with D possibly being TRBD2 (5 bases). The CDR3 is 15 residues long. Germline CDR1 and CDR2: SGHTA and FQGNSA. The V gene lost 0 bases and the J gene lost 8 bases, with 14 bases spanning the gap. The CDR3 region has the DNA TGTGCCAGCAGCTTAGCACTAGGGTCGAACGATGAGCAGTTCTTC. Protein sequence: CASSLALGSNDEQFF. Filled out from reference TRBV7-2 and TRBJ2-1, the complete variable domain reads GAGVSQSPSNKVTEKGKDVELRCDPISGHTALYWYRQSLGQGLEFLIYFQGNSAPDKSGLPSDRFSAERTGGSVSTLTIQRTQQEDSAVYLCASSLALGSNDEQFFGPGTRLTVL.

This clonotype rates as medium-sized. This chain joins TRBV5-1 and TRBJ1-1; 11 nucleotides agree with TRBD1. The CDR3 totals 15 residues. Germline CDR1 and CDR2: SGHRS and YFSETQ. V lost 0 bases, J lost 4 bases, and 2 bases stayed unmatched. CDR3 coding DNA: TGCGCCAGCAGCTTGGAGGGACAGGGGGGCACTGAAGCTTTCTTT. It specifies CASSLEGQGGTEAFF.

Many counts were recorded for this clonotype. V usage is TRBV29-1 and J usage is TRBJ1-1; perhaps TRBD1 as D (5 bases). Trimming removed 5 bases from V and 1 base from J, with 11 bases in between. The CDR3 has 13 amino acids. Germline lookup yields CDR1 SQVTM and CDR2 ANQGSEA. The CDR3 bases are TGCAGCGTTAACCAAGGGGCGAACACTGAAGCTTTCTTT. It is translated as CSVNQGANTEAFF.

This rearrangement joins TRBV29-1 to TRBJ2-7; 7 bases line up with TRBD1. V dropped 4 bases and J dropped 5; count of bases not matched to a gene: 14. The CDR3 runs to 15 residues. Germline CDR1 reads SQVTM; CDR2 reads ANQGSEA. The CDR3 sequence: CSVAFPTGTVNEQYF. CDR3 nucleotides: TGCAGCGTTGCCTTTCCCACCGGGACAGTAAACGAGCAGTACTTC.

The count of this clonotype is one. At one of its ends the junction is not consistent with the germline gene, which may arise from a read error. The gene calls are TRBV6-2 or TRBV6-3 and TRBJ2-6; perhaps TRBD1 as D (5 bases). The germline V gene has CDR1 MNHEY and CDR2 SVGEGT. The CDR3 covers 14 residues. The CDR3 sequence is CVSSFLSGASVLTF. The CDR3 DNA reads as TGTGTCAGCAGTTTCCTCTCTGGGGCCAGCGTCCTGACTTTC.

This clonotype was seen many times. The rearrangement joins TRBV5-4 to TRBJ2-1; perhaps TRBD2 as D (5 bases). This CDR3 spans 16 amino acids. V was cut by 4 bases and J by 0 bases, with 14 bases left in between. The V gene's germline CDR1 is SGHNT and CDR2 YYREEE (reference sequence). As DNA, the CDR3 is TGTGCCAGCAGCCAGGCGAGCGGCAACTCCTACAATGAGCAGTTCTTC. It codes for CASSQASGNSYNEQFF.

This clonotype was counted ten times or more. The chain combines TRBV5-6 with TRBJ2-7; D gene uncertain. Trimming left V 0 bases short and J 6 bases short, with 7 bases between. The CDR3 runs to 12 residues. The germline V gene encodes CDR1 SGHDT and CDR2 YYEEEE. Here the CDR3 DNA reads TGTGCCAGCAGCTTGGTGACGACCGAGCAGTACTTC. Residues: CASSLVTTEQYF. Variable domain in full (rest from reference TRBV5-6 and TRBJ2-7): DAGVTQSPTHLIKTRGQQVTLRCSPKSGHDTVSWYQQALGQGPQFIFQYYEEEERQRGNFPDRFSGHQFPNYSSELNVNALLLGDSALYLCASSLVTTEQYFGPGTRLTVT.

Judged by abundance, this clonotype is medium-sized. The chain couples TRBV20-1 to TRBJ2-1; 15 positions agree with TRBD2. Germline CDR1 DFQATT, CDR2 SNEGSKA (reference sequence). The CDR3 totals 13 residues. The chain's CDR3 is CSHPGLAGGEQFF. The DNA for the CDR3 is TGCAGCCATCCGGGACTAGCGGGAGGTGAGCAGTTCTTC.

About this clonotype: At one boundary the junction diverges from the germline segment, which might be a read error. V and J are TRBV20-1 and TRBJ2-7; no clear D gene. The CDR3 is 13 amino acids. The germline V gene encodes CDR1 DFQATT and CDR2 SNEGSKA (reference sequence). CDR3 in DNA: TGCAGTGCTAGACTAGAGAGCTCCTACGGGCAGTACTTC. Translated: CSARLESSYGQYF.

This clonotype was counted at least ten times. The chain has TRBV20-1 and TRBJ2-5; D is tentatively TRBD1 or TRBD2 (6 bases each). Looked up from germline, CDR1 is DFQATT and CDR2 is SNEGSKA (reference sequence). The ends were cut back, 2 bases at V and 5 bases at J, with 9 bases in the middle. The CDR3 contains 12 residues. This CDR3 reads CSARLGGETQYF. The CDR3 nucleotides read TGCAGTGCTAGATTAGGGGGGGAGACCCAGTACTTC.

The chain couples TRBV5-4 to TRBJ2-5, with D possibly TRBD1 on 6 matching bases. In germline, CDR1 is SGHNT, CDR2 YYREEE (reference sequence). V was trimmed by 5 bases and J by 2 bases, leaving 10 bases between them. The CDR3 extends over 13 amino acids. CDR3 in amino acids: CASRHQGQETQYF. CDR3 nucleotides: TGTGCCAGCAGACATCAGGGGCAAGAGACCCAGTACTTC. The full variable domain, with the rest looked up from reference TRBV5-4 and TRBJ2-5, is ETGVTQSPTHLIKTRGQQVTLRCSSQSGHNTVSWYQQALGQGPQFIFQYYREEENGRGNFPPRFSGLQFPNYSSELNVNALELDDSALYLCASRHQGQETQYFGPGTRLLVL.

Worth noting for this clonotype: This may come from a read error, since a much larger clone is one base off. This chain uses TRBV11-2 with TRBJ2-7; TRBD1 might be the D (5 bases). Per germline, CDR1 SGHAT and CDR2 FQNNGV. This CDR3 region has 15 residues. V lost 1 base, J lost 0 bases, and 10 bases lay in between. The CDR3 is CASSLVVRASYEQYF. The CDR3 region has the DNA TGTGCCAGCAGCTTAGTCGTCAGGGCCTCCTACGAGCAGTACTTC.

The chain joins TRBV29-1 to TRBJ2-3, with TRBD2 as a possible D gene (5 bases). The V gene's germline CDR1 is SQVTM and CDR2 ANQGSEA. This CDR3 has 11 residues. V was shortened by 7 bases and J by 10 bases, with 15 bases between the two germline ends. CDR3 loop: CSARLPDAQYF. The CDR3 DNA is TGCAGCGCAAGACTACCCGATGCGCAGTATTTT.

A remark on this clonotype: The conserved final phenylalanine or tryptophan is absent from the CDR3, which likely points to a read error. The V call is TRBV4-1, the J call TRBJ2-7; 9 bases line up with TRBD1. CDR1 MGHRA and CDR2 YSYEKL come from the germline V gene. The CDR3 length is 16 residues. J gave up 2 bases and V 5 bases, and 10 bases lay outside the gene matches. In nucleotides, the CDR3 is TGCGCCAGCAGCGCTGGGGGGACAGGGATGACCTACGAGCAGTACTCC. Protein sequence: CASSAGGTGMTYEQYS.

This clonotype was seen ten or more times. The V and J genes are TRBV10-3 and TRBJ2-3; D unresolved. With 3 bases removed from V and 0 bases from J, the gap between germline ends came to 7 bases. Per germline, CDR1 ENHRY and CDR2 SYGVKD. The CDR3 has 14 residues. Written as DNA, the CDR3 is TGTGCCATCAGTGAATCCGGGAGCACAGATACGCAGTATTTT. Translation gives CAISESGSTDTQYF.

The chain recombines TRBV4-1 with TRBJ2-1; 14 bases match TRBD2. CDR1 is MGHRA and CDR2 is YSYEKL in the germline V gene. The J segment lost 3 bases and the V segment lost 2 bases, leaving 3 bases of the junction unmatched. The CDR3 loop spans 17 amino acids. This chain's CDR3 is CASSQSGLAGDYNEQFF. The CDR3 nucleotides read TGCGCCAGCAGCCAATCGGGACTAGCGGGAGACTACAATGAGCAGTTCTTC.

This clonotype was observed a few times. The V call is TRBV18, the J call TRBJ1-5; D not resolved. This CDR3 comprises 13 residues. V lost 1 base to trimming and J lost 7 bases, with 8 bases between them. Germline-derived CDR1 and CDR2 are KGHSH and LQKENI. The CDR3 reads CASSPQGRQPQHF. CDR3 in DNA: TGTGCCAGCTCACCACAGGGTAGGCAGCCCCAGCATTTT.

At least ten counts were recorded for this clonotype. The chain uses TRBV28 and TRBJ1-1; 7 nucleotides line up with TRBD1. The V gene end was trimmed by 2 bases and the J gene end by 4 bases; junction bases not matched to a gene: 7. Germline V gene sequence: CDR1 MDHEN, CDR2 SYDVKM. The CDR3 runs to 15 residues. CDR3 residues: CASSLRQGTGTEAFF. In DNA, the CDR3 is TGTGCCAGCAGTTTACGACAGGGAACAGGCACTGAAGCTTTCTTT.

This clonotype was seen only a few times. This chain joins TRBV28 and TRBJ1-2, with D maybe TRBD1 (6 bases). Trimming shortened V by 2 bases and J by 1 base, and 11 bases separated the two germline ends. CDR3 length: 15 amino acids. CDR1 is MDHEN and CDR2 is SYDVKM in the germline V gene. The CDR3 DNA follows: TGTGCCAGCAGTTTACAGGGGAATATTAACTATGGCTACACCTTC. Encoded protein: CASSLQGNINYGYTF.

V is TRBV19 and J is TRBJ2-7; 10 bases map to TRBD1. J gave up 1 base and V 6 bases, and 6 bases lay outside the gene matches. This CDR3 region has 15 residues. Per the germline V gene, CDR1 is LNHDA and CDR2 is SQIVND (reference sequence). CDR3 sequence reads: CASSTGTGASYEQYF. Written as DNA, the CDR3 is TGTGCCAGTAGCACCGGGACAGGGGCATCCTACGAGCAGTACTTC. Full variable domain (missing parts from reference TRBV19 and TRBJ2-7): DGGITQSPKYLFRKEGQNVTLSCEQNLNHDAMYWYRQDPGQGLRLIYYSQIVNDFQKGDIAEGYSVSREKKESFPLTVTSAQKNPTAFYLCASSTGTGASYEQYFGPGTRLTVT.

This clonotype was observed at least ten times. The chain is built from TRBV29-1 and TRBJ2-5, with D tentatively TRBD1 (5 bases). Deletions cut 1 base from V and 5 bases from J, with 8 bases between. CDR3 size: 12 residues. Germline values: CDR1 SQVTM, CDR2 ANQGSEA. The CDR3 region is CSVEGQLETQYF. The CDR3 coding sequence is TGCAGCGTTGAAGGACAGTTGGAGACCCAGTACTTC.

This chain connects TRBV29-1 to TRBJ2-3, with D perhaps TRBD2 (5 bases). The CDR3 contains 12 residues. Trimming cost V 5 bases and J 5 bases, with 11 bases left between them. CDR1 is SQVTM, CDR2 ANQGSEA, per germline. CDR3 protein: CSVLGRGDTQYF. In nucleotides, the CDR3 is TGCAGCGTTCTGGGGAGAGGAGATACGCAGTATTTT.

This clonotype was counted at least ten times. The rearrangement links TRBV12-3 or TRBV12-4 to TRBJ2-3; perhaps D is TRBD1 or TRBD2 (5 bases each). The CDR3 covers 15 residues. V was pared by 6 bases and J by 4 bases, with 17 bases between. The CDR3 bases are TGTGCCAGCAGCCCGAGCGGTCCCAGGGCAGATACGCAGTATTTT. Translating gives CASSPSGPRADTQYF.

This clonotype came up a few times. The chain joins TRBV9 to TRBJ2-5; no reliable D call. There are 14 residues in the CDR3. Germline CDR1 and CDR2: SGDLS and YYNGEE. V was trimmed by 0 bases and J by 1 base, leaving 7 bases between them. For the CDR3, the DNA is TGTGCCAGCAGCGTAGAGGCTAGCCAAGAGACCCAGTACTTC. Amino acid sequence: CASSVEASQETQYF. The full variable domain, completed using reference TRBV9 and TRBJ2-5, is DSGVTQTPKHLITATGQRVTLRCSPRSGDLSVYWYQQSLDQGLQFLIQYYNGEERAKGNILERFSAQQFPDLHSELNLSSLELGDSALYFCASSVEASQETQYFGPGTRLLVL.